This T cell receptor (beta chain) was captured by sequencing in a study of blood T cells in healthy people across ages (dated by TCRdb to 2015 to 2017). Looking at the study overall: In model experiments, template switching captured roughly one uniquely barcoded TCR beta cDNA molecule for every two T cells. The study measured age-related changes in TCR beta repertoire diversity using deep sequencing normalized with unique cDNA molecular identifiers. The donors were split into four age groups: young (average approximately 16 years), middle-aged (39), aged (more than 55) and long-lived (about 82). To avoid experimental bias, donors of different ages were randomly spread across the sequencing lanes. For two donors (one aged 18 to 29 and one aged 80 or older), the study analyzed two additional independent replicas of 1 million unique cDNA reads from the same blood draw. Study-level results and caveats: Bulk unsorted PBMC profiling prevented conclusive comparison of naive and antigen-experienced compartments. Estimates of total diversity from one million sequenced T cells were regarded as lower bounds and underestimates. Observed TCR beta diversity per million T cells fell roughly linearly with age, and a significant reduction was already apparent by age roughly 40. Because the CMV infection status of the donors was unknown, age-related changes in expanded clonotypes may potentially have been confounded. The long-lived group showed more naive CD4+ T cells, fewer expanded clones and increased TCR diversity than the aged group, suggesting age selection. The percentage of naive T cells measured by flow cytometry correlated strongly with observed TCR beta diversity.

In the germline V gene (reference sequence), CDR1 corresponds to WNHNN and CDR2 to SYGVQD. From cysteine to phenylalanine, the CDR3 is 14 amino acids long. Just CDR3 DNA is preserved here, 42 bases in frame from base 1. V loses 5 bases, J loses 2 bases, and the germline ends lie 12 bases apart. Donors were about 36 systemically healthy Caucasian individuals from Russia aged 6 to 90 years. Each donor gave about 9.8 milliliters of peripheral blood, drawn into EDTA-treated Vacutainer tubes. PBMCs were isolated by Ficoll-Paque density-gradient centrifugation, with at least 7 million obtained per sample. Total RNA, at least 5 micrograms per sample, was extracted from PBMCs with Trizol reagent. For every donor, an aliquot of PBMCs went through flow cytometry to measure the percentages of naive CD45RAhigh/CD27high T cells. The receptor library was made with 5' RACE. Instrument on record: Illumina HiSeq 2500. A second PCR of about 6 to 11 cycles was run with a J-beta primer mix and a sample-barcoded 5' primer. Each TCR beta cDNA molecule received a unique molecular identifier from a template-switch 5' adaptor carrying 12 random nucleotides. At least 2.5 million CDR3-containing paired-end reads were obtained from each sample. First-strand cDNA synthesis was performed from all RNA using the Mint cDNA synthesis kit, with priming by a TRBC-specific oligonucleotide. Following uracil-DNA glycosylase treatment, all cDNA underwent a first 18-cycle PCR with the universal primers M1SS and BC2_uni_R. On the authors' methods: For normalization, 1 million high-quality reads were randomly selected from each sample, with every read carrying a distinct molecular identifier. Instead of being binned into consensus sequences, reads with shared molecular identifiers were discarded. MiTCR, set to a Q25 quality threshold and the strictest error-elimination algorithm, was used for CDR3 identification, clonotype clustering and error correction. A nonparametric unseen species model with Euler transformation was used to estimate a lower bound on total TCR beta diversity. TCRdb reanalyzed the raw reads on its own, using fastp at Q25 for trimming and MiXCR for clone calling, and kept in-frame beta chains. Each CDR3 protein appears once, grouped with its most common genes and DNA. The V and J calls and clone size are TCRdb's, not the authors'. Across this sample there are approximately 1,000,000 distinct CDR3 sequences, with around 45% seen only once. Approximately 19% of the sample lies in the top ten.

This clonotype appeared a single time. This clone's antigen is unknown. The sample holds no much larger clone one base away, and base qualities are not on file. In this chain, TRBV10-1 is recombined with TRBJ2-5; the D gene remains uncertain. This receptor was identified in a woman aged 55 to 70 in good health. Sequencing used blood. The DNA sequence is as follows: TGCGCCAGCAGTCACACAGAAAATCAAGAGACCCAGTACTTC. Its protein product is CASSHTENQETQYF.